The 19 T cell receptor beta chains reported below all come from one sample, sequenced in a study of T-cell reconstitution after alpha-beta-depleted transplantation in children. Researchers prepared the TCRbeta library using unique molecular identifiers, the study reports. TCRdb passed the PCR reads through MiXCR, listing each CDR3 protein once. The top ten clones hold 2% to 3% of a sample with around 360,000 distinct CDR3 sequences, 9% to 12% of them seen once. The specimen comprised PBMCs from the stem cell graft donor, sampled from the stem cell graft. These receptors came from a human donor who donated a stem cell graft to a child with acute lymphoblastic leukemia.

This chain joins TRBV5-1 and TRBJ2-3; 8 bases align to TRBD1. J gave up 4 bases and V 4 bases, and 8 bases lay outside the gene matches. The CDR3 loop spans 15 amino acids. Germline V gene sequence: CDR1 SGHRS, CDR2 YFSETQ. CDR3 loop: CASSARQGSADTQYF. Written as DNA, the CDR3 is TGCGCCAGCAGCGCAAGACAGGGGAGCGCAGATACGCAGTATTTT.

The V call is TRBV12-3 or TRBV12-4, the J call TRBJ2-3; 9 bases agree with TRBD2. Trimming at V came to 4 bases and at J to 2 bases, leaving 7 bases not matched to a gene. The CDR3 spans 16 residues. For the CDR3, the DNA is TGTGCCAGCAGTTCCTCACTAGCGGGTTTCACAGATACGCAGTATTTT. As protein: CASSSSLAGFTDTQYF.

The rearrangement uses TRBV2 and TRBJ2-1; D not certain. Germline CDR1 is SNHLY and CDR2 is FYNNEI. There are 12 residues in the CDR3. Trimming cost V 2 bases and J 13 bases, with 12 bases left between them. In DNA, the CDR3 is TGTGCCAGCAGTGAATTGGCAATTTATCAGTTCTTC. This encodes CASSELAIYQFF.

This clonotype was picked up a small number of times. The chain has TRBV29-1 and TRBJ2-2, with 10 bases that match TRBD1. This CDR3 is 15 amino acids long. CDR1 is SQVTM, CDR2 ANQGSEA, per germline. The V segment lost 7 bases and the J segment 5 bases; nucleotides outside the gene matches: 10. CDR3 DNA sequence: TGCAGCGCTCAGCCGTGGACAGGGGGAACCGGGGAGCTGTTTTTT. This translates into CSAQPWTGGTGELFF.

The chain recombines TRBV20-1 with TRBJ2-5; a possible D gene is TRBD2 (6 bases). This CDR3 comprises 14 residues. The germline gives CDR1 DFQATT, CDR2 SNEGSKA (reference sequence). Trimming cost V 0 bases and J 5 bases, with 13 bases left between them. CDR3 protein: CSARDLGGLETQYF. The CDR3 DNA reads as TGCAGTGCTAGAGATTTGGGAGGATTGGAGACCCAGTACTTC.

This clonotype was seen only a few times. The genes are TRBV11-2 and TRBJ1-1; D is unresolved. CDR1 SGHAT and CDR2 FQNNGV come from the germline V gene. CDR3 length: 12 residues. V gave up 5 bases and J gave up 8 bases, with 12 bases separating them. In DNA form, the CDR3 reads TGTGCCAGCAGCAAGCCCTATGGGGAAGCTTTCTTT. Amino acid sequence: CASSKPYGEAFF.

This clonotype was seen a few times. This chain links TRBV4-1 with TRBJ1-6, with 7 nucleotides matching TRBD1. The CDR3 totals 15 residues. J gave up 7 bases and V 4 bases, and 7 bases lay outside the gene matches. Germline lookup yields CDR1 MGHRA and CDR2 YSYEKL. Here the CDR3 DNA reads TGCGCCAGCAGCCTAAAACAGGGGTGGAATTCACCCCTCCACTTT. This gives the protein CASSLKQGWNSPLHF.

The chain joins TRBV4-1 to TRBJ2-7; D ambiguous. In germline, CDR1 is MGHRA, CDR2 YSYEKL. The CDR3 consists of 15 residues. Trimming removed 1 base from V and 4 bases from J, with 14 bases in between. The CDR3 coding sequence is TGCGCCAGCAGCCAAGTACAGTTAACTGAATACGAGCAGTACTTC. This codes for CASSQVQLTEYEQYF.

Concerning this clonotype itself: The final CDR3 position lacks the conserved phenylalanine or tryptophan, pointing to a likely read error. The chain carries TRBV20-1 and TRBJ2-3; possible D gene TRBD1, 6 bases. Germline V lookup: CDR1 DFQATT, CDR2 SNEGSKA (reference sequence). The V end lost 3 bases, the J end lost 2 bases, and 15 bases lay between the germline ends. This CDR3 is built from 15 residues. CDR3 nucleotides: TGCAGTGCTAGGGGGTTGGGACACCTCACAGATACGCAGTATTCT. Protein: CSARGLGHLTDTQYS.

The table lists this clonotype with many counts. J is TRBJ2-2 and V is TRBV20-1; D is ambiguous. V was clipped by 3 bases and J by 7 bases, with 9 bases between them. The V gene's germline CDR1 is DFQATT and CDR2 SNEGSKA (reference sequence). This CDR3 is 12 amino acids long. CDR3 loop: CSARARVGELFF. CDR3 DNA: TGCAGTGCTAGGGCCCGGGTCGGGGAGCTGTTTTTT.

This clonotype was seen a handful of times. The rearrangement joins TRBV7-3 to TRBJ1-5; unclear D gene. CDR3 length: 16 amino acids. From germline, CDR1 is SGHTA and CDR2 FQGTGA. With 5 bases removed from V and 7 bases from J, the gap between germline ends came to 21 bases. CDR3 bases: TGTGCCAGCAGCCCCCTCCCTTATCTGGTGACGCAGCCCCAGCATTTT. Protein sequence: CASSPLPYLVTQPQHF.

V usage is TRBV4-1 and J usage is TRBJ1-4, with TRBD1 as a possible D gene (5 bases). V was shortened by 3 bases and J by 4 bases, with 12 bases between the two germline ends. This CDR3 is built from 15 residues. Germline assignment: CDR1 MGHRA and CDR2 YSYEKL. In DNA form, the CDR3 reads TGCGCCAGCAGCCAGACGGGGACGGTTAATGAAAAACTGTTTTTT. This codes for CASSQTGTVNEKLFF.

This clonotype appeared a few times. This chain uses TRBV7-9 with TRBJ2-1, with TRBD1 matching 9 bases. V lost 2 bases to trimming and J lost 6 bases; unmatched junction nucleotides: 11. Germline CDR1 is SEHNR and CDR2 is FQNEAQ (reference sequence). CDR3 length equals 17 residues. CDR3 nucleotides: TGTGCCAGCAGCTTATTAAAGGGACAGGGTGCGAGCAATGAGCAGTTCTTC. Translated: CASSLLKGQGASNEQFF. Filled out from reference TRBV7-9 and TRBJ2-1, the complete variable domain reads DTGVSQNPRHKITKRGQNVTFRCDPISEHNRLYWYRQTLGQGPEFLTYFQNEAQLEKSRLLSDRFSAERPKGSFSTLEIQRTEQGDSAMYLCASSLLKGQGASNEQFFGPGTRLTVL.

This clonotype turned up a few times. DNA for the CDR3: TGTGCCACCAGACAGCTTGACAATGAGCAGTTCTTC. Translating gives CATRQLDNEQFF. This sequence joins TRBV10-3 and TRBJ2-1; tentatively, D is TRBD1 (5 bases). Germline V CDR1 and CDR2: ENHRY, SYGVKD. This CDR3 is built from 12 residues. The V end was cut by 10 bases, the J end by 5 bases, with 12 bases between.

V usage is TRBV4-3 and J usage is TRBJ1-2, with D hard to call. Germline loops: CDR1 LGHNA, CDR2 YSLEER. This CDR3 has 18 residues. Deletions cut 0 bases from V and 5 bases from J, with 22 bases between. The CDR3 is CASSQERSLGAYLYGYTF. The CDR3 DNA reads as TGCGCCAGCAGCCAAGAAAGGAGTTTAGGAGCTTACCTTTATGGCTACACCTTC.

This clonotype was recorded many times. The genes are TRBV20-1 and TRBJ2-3; 8 bases fit TRBD2. CDR1 DFQATT and CDR2 SNEGSKA come from the germline V gene (reference sequence). After removal of 0 bases from V and 2 bases from J, the junction contained 4 bases not matched to a gene. This CDR3 region has 15 residues. The CDR3 DNA is TGCAGTGCTAGAGATGAACTAGCGGTCACAGATACGCAGTATTTT. This encodes CSARDELAVTDTQYF.

This chain connects TRBV27 to TRBJ1-1; TRBD1 might be the D (6 bases). CDR3 length: 14 amino acids. Germline CDR1 and CDR2: MNHEY and SMNVEV (reference sequence). Trimming took 8 bases from V and 0 from J, leaving 13 bases between them. CDR3 region: CASPGGRLNTEAFF. The CDR3 DNA follows: TGTGCCAGCCCGGGGGGCAGGTTGAACACTGAAGCTTTCTTT.

This clonotype was seen ten or more times. The chain has TRBV5-1 and TRBJ2-3, with 9 bases that match TRBD1. The V gene end was trimmed by 4 bases and the J gene end by 2 bases; junction bases not matched to a gene: 8. This CDR3 spans 16 amino acids. The V gene's germline CDR1 is SGHRS and CDR2 YFSETQ. This CDR3 is CASSPPTGGNTDTQYF. The CDR3 DNA sequence: TGCGCCAGCAGCCCCCCCACAGGGGGCAACACAGATACGCAGTATTTT.

Many counts were recorded for this clonotype. The chain combines TRBV3-1 with TRBJ2-7, with 7 bases lining up with TRBD2. CDR3 length: 12 amino acids. Per germline, CDR1 LGHDT and CDR2 YNNKEL (reference sequence). The ends lost 11 bases at V and 3 bases at J; junction bases unmatched: 7. Here the CDR3 DNA reads TGTGCCCGAAGCGGGGACGGCTACGAGCAGTACTTC. This encodes CARSGDGYEQYF.